The present entry profiles one T cell receptor (beta chain) with its context. Its antigen is unidentified. The genes and germline here are from mouse. The CDR3 goes on 1 residue after the read ends, and that part is filled in from the germline J gene. The assay was immunoSEQ multiplex PCR, and TCRdb's table has in-frame clones only and misses some. The sample records around 9,300 clones, roughly 41% being singletons. Sample time point: mouse harvest day 7 after allogeneic transplant. The graft held 10^6 splenic CD5+ T cells and 10^7 T-cell-depleted bone marrow cells. B6 (H2b) cells into BALB/c (H2d) mice; tissues taken at day 7 or 14. The data derive from a study of tissue T cells after allogeneic stem cell transplantation. Study results and caveats: Only a limited share of tissue TCRs appeared in blood or spleen. Limitations included a small, clinically heterogeneous cohort and limited sampling depth. TCR repertoires tracked anatomic similarity, regardless of disease or transplant status.

V shed 1 base and J 4 bases; nucleotides not matched to a gene: 2. Looked up from germline, CDR1 is NNHNN and CDR2 is SYGAGS (reference sequence). The CDR3 loop spans 13 amino acids. The receptor comes from a female BALB/c mouse given C57BL/6 T cells with graft-versus-host disease after an allogeneic hematopoietic cell transplant. The sample was gut tissue. The V call is TRBV13-2, the J call TRBJ2-7; TRBD2 matches 7 bases. The covered CDR3 bases are TGTGCCAGCGGTGATAAACTGGGGTATGAACAGTAC. Amino acid sequence: CASGDKLGYEQY. The CDR3 in full is CASGDKLGYEQYF.